This section outlines one TCR beta chain sequence together with its context. Clinical histories supplied by participants themselves formed the basis of cohort assignment. The data were obtained in a study of blood T cell repertoires in COVID-19. The wider study: T cells, B-cell-depleted T cells, or PBMCs supplied cDNA or gDNA.

Germline CDR1 SEHNR, CDR2 FQNEAQ (reference sequence). The V end lost 4 bases, the J end lost 1 base, and 23 bases lay between the germline ends. The CDR3 runs to 19 residues. Per the original data handling: Cell counts per sample came from amplifying reference gene primers. Clones were read by immunoSEQ multiplex PCR, and TCRdb kept only the in-frame ones, dropping some. V and J calls and clone size are given by that table; D and trimming were obtained from the DNA. Of about 220,000 clones in the sample, around 82% are singletons; the top ten hold 3% to 4.5%. The TCR comes from a woman in her thirties or forties who had been exposed to COVID-19. The sample was PBMCs or T cells enriched from blood (not recorded which). The rearrangement uses TRBV7-9 and TRBJ1-3; TRBD1 is a possible D gene (6 bases). The CDR3, as DNA: TGTGCCAGCAGCTCCTTTTCCGGGGCCAGGGGTTCGTCTGGAAACACCATATATTTT. Translation gives CASSSFSGARGSSGNTIYF.